A single sample gave rise to the 26 T cell receptor beta chains below, sequenced in a study of regulatory T cells in long-lasting Graves disease. Time point described: persistent/refractory GD, antithyroid drugs over 5 years with positive TRAb. After RNA was extracted from PBMCs, the TCR library was made from it. Arm-PCR of CDR3 regions and iRepertoire HTBI primers were used to build TCR beta libraries. TCRdb fed the multiplex PCR reads into MiXCR, producing one record per CDR3 protein. The sample consists of about 430,000 distinct CDR3 sequences, 20% to 25% of them appearing once. The material was peripheral blood mononuclear cells (PBMCs), obtained when the disease was refractory, from a patient treated with antithyroid drugs. The source is a female donor with Graves disease.

Ten or more counts support this clonotype. For the CDR3, the DNA is TGTGCCAGCGGGGCTTTAGCCCAAGAGACCCAGTACTTC. Encoded protein: CASGALAQETQYF. V usage is TRBV6-1 and J usage is TRBJ2-5; possible D gene TRBD1, 5 bases. V shed 8 bases and J shed 1 base, with 11 bases lying between them. Germline V CDR1 and CDR2: MNHNS, SASEGT. The CDR3 is 13 amino acids.

This chain links TRBV12-3 or TRBV12-4 with TRBJ2-3; 9 positions match TRBD2. V dropped 10 bases and J dropped 4; count of bases not matched to a gene: 6. CDR3 size: 13 residues. CDR3 sequence reads: CATGTSYSDTQYF. DNA for the CDR3: TGTGCCACTGGGACTAGCTATTCAGATACGCAGTATTTT.

This clonotype showed up just a few times. The chain joins TRBV20-1 to TRBJ2-7; tentative D call: TRBD2 (5 bases). The CDR3 runs to 11 residues. V was clipped by 6 bases and J by 0 bases, with 6 bases between them. Germline V gene lookup returns CDR1 DFQATT and CDR2 SNEGSKA (reference sequence). The CDR3 bases are TGCAGTGCGACTACCTCCTACGAGCAGTACTTC. This sequence encodes CSATTSYEQYF.

The V gene is TRBV12-3 or TRBV12-4, the J gene TRBJ2-2; D is possibly TRBD1 (6 bases). Trimming pared 5 bases from V and 0 bases from J, leaving 7 bases between. This CDR3 has 14 amino acids. CDR3 nucleotides: TGTGCCAGCAGTACAGGGACGAACACCGGGGAGCTGTTTTTT. It specifies CASSTGTNTGELFF.

V usage is TRBV9 and J usage is TRBJ1-5; unclear D gene. The CDR3 has 14 residues. V dropped 3 bases and J dropped 0 bases, with 7 bases sitting between them. Looked up from germline, CDR1 is SGDLS and CDR2 is YYNGEE. CDR3 sequence (DNA): TGTGCCAGCAGCGCAGAAGATAGCAATCAGCCCCAGCATTTT. It codes for CASSAEDSNQPQHF.

This clonotype was picked up a small number of times. This chain joins TRBV7-2 and TRBJ2-7; 12 bases are a match to TRBD2. Trimming cost V 5 bases and J 3 bases; bases outside gene matches: 11. The CDR3 totals 17 residues. CDR1 is SGHTA, CDR2 FQGNSA, per germline. In DNA, the CDR3 is TGTACCAGCAGCGGGCTCGGGACTAGCGGGCGTAACTACGAGCAGTACTTC. The encoded protein is CTSSGLGTSGRNYEQYF.

This clonotype has only a few counts. The J gene is TRBJ1-4, the V gene TRBV20-1; D is ambiguous. Trimming took 2 bases from V and 0 from J, leaving 7 bases between them. Per germline, CDR1 DFQATT and CDR2 SNEGSKA (reference sequence). The CDR3 runs to 14 residues. The CDR3 region is CSARRRSTNEKLFF. The CDR3 DNA reads as TGCAGTGCTAGAAGACGGTCAACTAATGAAAAACTGTTTTTT.

For this clonotype: It may be a read error: a sequence one base away is much more abundant. CDR3 sequence (DNA): TGTGCCAGCAGCAACGGAAACACTGAAGCTTTCTTT. Amino acid sequence: CASSNGNTEAFF. The chain combines TRBV7-2 with TRBJ1-1; no reliable D call. Trimming stripped 5 bases from V and 2 bases from J, with 6 bases between. Germline lookup yields CDR1 SGHTA and CDR2 FQGNSA. This CDR3 has 12 residues. Combining the CDR3 with reference TRBV7-2 and TRBJ1-1 gives the whole variable domain GAGVSQSPSNKVTEKGKDVELRCDPISGHTALYWYRQSLGQGLEFLIYFQGNSAPDKSGLPSDRFSAERTGGSVSTLTIQRTQQEDSAVYLCASSNGNTEAFFGQGTRLTVV.

This clonotype has at least ten counts. The chain carries TRBV28 and TRBJ1-5; 10 positions match TRBD1. Germline CDR1 and CDR2: MDHEN and SYDVKM. J gave up 5 bases and V 6 bases, and 7 bases lay outside the gene matches. The CDR3 is made up of 15 amino acids. This CDR3 is CASRHGTGVDQPQHF. The CDR3 DNA is TGTGCCAGCAGGCACGGGACAGGGGTGGATCAGCCCCAGCATTTT.

The chain uses TRBV7-9 and TRBJ2-3, with D tentatively TRBD1 (5 bases). In germline, CDR1 is SEHNR, CDR2 FQNEAQ (reference sequence). Between the trimmed V and J ends, which lost 6 bases and 0 bases, there was a span of 13 bases. This CDR3 has 15 amino acids. The CDR3 spells CASSEQATSTDTQYF. CDR3 DNA sequence: TGTGCCAGCAGTGAACAGGCGACTAGCACAGATACGCAGTATTTT. The full variable domain, in which reference TRBV7-9 and TRBJ2-3 provide the parts outside the CDR3, is DTGVSQNPRHKITKRGQNVTFRCDPISEHNRLYWYRQTLGQGPEFLTYFQNEAQLEKSRLLSDRFSAERPKGSFSTLEIQRTEQGDSAMYLCASSEQATSTDTQYFGPGTRLTVL.

V usage is TRBV5-1 and J usage is TRBJ2-7; TRBD1 might be the D (5 bases). The germline gives CDR1 SGHRS, CDR2 YFSETQ. The CDR3 extends over 13 amino acids. With 1 base removed from V and 2 bases from J, the gap between germline ends came to 7 bases. CDR3 DNA: TGCGCCAGCAGCTTGAAAGGGGCCTACGAGCAGTACTTC. This encodes CASSLKGAYEQYF. The full variable domain, rest sourced from reference TRBV5-1 and TRBJ2-7, is KAGVTQTPRYLIKTRGQQVTLSCSPISGHRSVSWYQQTPGQGLQFLFEYFSETQRNKGNFPGRFSGRQFSNSRSEMNVSTLELGDSALYLCASSLKGAYEQYFGPGTRLTVT.

The rearrangement uses TRBV4-1 and TRBJ2-5; the D is unclear. Deletions cut 0 bases from V and 6 bases from J, with 11 bases between. Per germline, CDR1 MGHRA and CDR2 YSYEKL. The CDR3 is made up of 14 amino acids. The CDR3 sequence: CASSQDDAVKTQYF. The CDR3 DNA reads as TGCGCCAGCAGCCAAGATGACGCGGTAAAGACCCAGTACTTC.

The J gene is TRBJ2-4, the V gene TRBV20-1, with TRBD2 as a possible D gene (6 bases). This CDR3 has 12 residues. Trimming took 3 bases from V and 9 from J, leaving 12 bases between them. Germline V lookup: CDR1 DFQATT, CDR2 SNEGSKA (reference sequence). This chain's CDR3 is CSASGGEAIQYF. The CDR3 DNA sequence: TGCAGTGCTAGCGGGGGTGAGGCCATTCAGTACTTC.

This sequence joins TRBV9 and TRBJ1-6; 7 nucleotides agree with TRBD1. The CDR3 is 18 amino acids. Germline V gene lookup returns CDR1 SGDLS and CDR2 YYNGEE. Germline trimming cut 3 bases from V and 7 bases from J; bases unmatched to any gene: 16. The CDR3 reads CASSAKIGEGAWNSPLHF. CDR3 nucleotides: TGTGCCAGCAGCGCCAAAATCGGGGAGGGGGCTTGGAATTCACCCCTCCACTTT.

The genes are TRBV19 and TRBJ1-4; TRBD1 might be the D (6 bases). Germline loops: CDR1 LNHDA, CDR2 SQIVND (reference sequence). The CDR3 has 15 amino acids. The V end lost 0 bases, the J end lost 7 bases, and 12 bases lay between the germline ends. The CDR3 spells CASSIEGTSFEKLFF. CDR3 sequence (DNA): TGTGCCAGTAGTATAGAAGGGACAAGTTTTGAAAAACTGTTTTTT.

The rearrangement uses TRBV6-1 and TRBJ1-1; D call uncertain. The CDR3 runs to 13 residues. V was clipped by 10 bases and J by 4 bases, with 16 bases between them. CDR1 and CDR2 from the germline V gene are MNHNS and SASEGT. CDR3 loop: CATQRISGTEAFF. The CDR3 bases are TGTGCCACCCAGCGCATTTCGGGCACTGAAGCTTTCTTT.

This clonotype turned up a few times. The chain couples TRBV6-1 to TRBJ2-2; either TRBD1 or TRBD2 may fit D (6 bases each). The length of the CDR3 is 15 residues. CDR1 and CDR2 from the germline V gene are MNHNS and SASEGT. V was pared by 7 bases and J by 3 bases, with 15 bases between. The CDR3 DNA sequence: TGTGCCAGCAAGGGGGGACTTCGTTACACCGGGGAGCTGTTTTTT. Its protein product is CASKGGLRYTGELFF.

This rearrangement joins TRBV28 to TRBJ2-3; possibly TRBD1 or TRBD2 for D (5 bases each). The CDR3 consists of 16 residues. The germline gives CDR1 MDHEN, CDR2 SYDVKM. V was clipped by 0 bases and J by 1 base, with 11 bases between them. CDR3 protein: CASSLWGVAGTDTQYF. CDR3 sequence (DNA): TGTGCCAGCAGTTTATGGGGGGTAGCTGGCACAGATACGCAGTATTTT. Using reference TRBV28 and TRBJ2-3 for the parts outside the CDR3, the full variable domain is DVKVTQSSRYLVKRTGEKVFLECVQDMDHENMFWYRQDPGLGLRLIYFSYDVKMKEKGDIPEGYSVSREKKERFSLILESASTNQTSMYLCASSLWGVAGTDTQYFGPGTRLTVL.

This chain joins TRBV5-1 and TRBJ2-2, with TRBD2 matching 10 bases. Germline V gene lookup returns CDR1 SGHRS and CDR2 YFSETQ. Losses at the gene ends were 4 bases for V and 6 bases for J; bases not matched to a gene: 6. The CDR3 is 15 residues long. CDR3 in amino acids: CASSGIAGGAGELFF. CDR3 in DNA: TGCGCCAGCAGCGGAATAGCGGGAGGAGCCGGGGAGCTGTTTTTT.

This clonotype was found many times. The rearrangement joins TRBV28 to TRBJ1-4, with 7 bases that match TRBD1. This CDR3 contains 15 residues. Germline V CDR1 and CDR2: MDHEN, SYDVKM. Unmatched junction bases numbered 10, after V lost 5 bases and J lost 7 bases. CDR3 bases: TGTGCCAGCAGTCCCCACAGGGGTTGGAGTGAAAAACTGTTTTTT. Translated, it gives CASSPHRGWSEKLFF.

There are a few counts of this clonotype. This sequence joins TRBV6-1 and TRBJ2-2, with TRBD2 matching 11 bases. CDR1 MNHNS and CDR2 SASEGT come from the germline V gene. V trimming: 8 bases; J trimming: 2 bases; junction bases outside the gene matches: 7. The length of the CDR3 is 16 residues. CDR3 nucleotides: TGTGCCAGCGGTCCTAGCGGGAGGCTAAACACCGGGGAGCTGTTTTTT. Protein: CASGPSGRLNTGELFF.

CDR3 region: CASSPSWTSGSHVWTQYF. CDR3 nucleotides: TGTGCCAGCAGCCCGAGTTGGACTAGCGGGTCCCACGTGTGGACGCAGTATTTT. The chain recombines TRBV11-2 with TRBJ2-3; 11 bases match TRBD2. V shed 5 bases and J 9 bases; nucleotides not matched to a gene: 19. Germline V gene sequence: CDR1 SGHAT, CDR2 FQNNGV. The CDR3 consists of 18 residues.

The rearrangement joins TRBV3-1 to TRBJ2-7; 7 bases align to TRBD2. CDR3 size: 15 residues. Trimming at V came to 4 bases and at J to 4 bases, leaving 10 bases not matched to a gene. CDR1 and CDR2 (germline): LGHDT, YNNKEL (reference sequence). Here the CDR3 reads CASSRTSWGGYEQYF. CDR3 DNA: TGTGCCAGCAGCCGCACGTCCTGGGGGGGTTACGAGCAGTACTTC.

CDR3 DNA sequence: TGTGCCTGGAACGGACAGGGGCCGGACGAGCAGTACTTC. As protein: CAWNGQGPDEQYF. The chain recombines TRBV30 with TRBJ2-7; 9 bases align to TRBD1. V was clipped by 4 bases and J by 5 bases; unmatched bases: 6. This CDR3 has 13 residues. CDR1 GTSNPN and CDR2 SVGIG come from the germline V gene (reference sequence).

This clonotype was recorded a few times. This chain connects TRBV29-1 to TRBJ2-5; weak D call: TRBD1 (5 bases). The CDR3 loop spans 15 amino acids. Per the germline V gene, CDR1 is SQVTM and CDR2 is ANQGSEA. V shed 6 bases and J shed 4 bases, with 21 bases lying between them. DNA for the CDR3: TGCAGCGTCAGCGAACAGGCAGGGTTTGGAGAGACCCAGTACTTC. Translated: CSVSEQAGFGETQYF.

In this sample, this clonotype turned up a few times. The chain employs TRBV6-1 and TRBJ1-5; D not certain. Between the trimmed V and J ends, which lost 1 base and 2 bases, there was a span of 12 bases. CDR1 MNHNS and CDR2 SASEGT come from the germline V gene. The CDR3 runs to 16 residues. In nucleotides, the CDR3 is TGTGCCAGCAGTGAAGGGGTGGGTATTGGCAATCAGCCCCAGCATTTT. Translating it yields CASSEGVGIGNQPQHF.